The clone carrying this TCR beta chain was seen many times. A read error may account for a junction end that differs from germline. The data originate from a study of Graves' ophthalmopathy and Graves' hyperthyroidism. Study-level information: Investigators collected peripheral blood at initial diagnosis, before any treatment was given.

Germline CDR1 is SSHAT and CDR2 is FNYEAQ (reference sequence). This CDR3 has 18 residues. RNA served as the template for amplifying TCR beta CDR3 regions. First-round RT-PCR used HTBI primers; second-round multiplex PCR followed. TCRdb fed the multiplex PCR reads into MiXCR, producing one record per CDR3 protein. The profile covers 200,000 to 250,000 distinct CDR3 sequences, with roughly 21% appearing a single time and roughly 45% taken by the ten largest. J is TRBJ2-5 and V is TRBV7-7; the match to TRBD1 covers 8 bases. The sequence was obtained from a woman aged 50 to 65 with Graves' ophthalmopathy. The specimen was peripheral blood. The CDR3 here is CASSKRAGTGLSQETQYF. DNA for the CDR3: TGTGCTAGCAGCAAAAGGGCGGGGACAGGACTATCACAAGAGACCCAGTACTTC.